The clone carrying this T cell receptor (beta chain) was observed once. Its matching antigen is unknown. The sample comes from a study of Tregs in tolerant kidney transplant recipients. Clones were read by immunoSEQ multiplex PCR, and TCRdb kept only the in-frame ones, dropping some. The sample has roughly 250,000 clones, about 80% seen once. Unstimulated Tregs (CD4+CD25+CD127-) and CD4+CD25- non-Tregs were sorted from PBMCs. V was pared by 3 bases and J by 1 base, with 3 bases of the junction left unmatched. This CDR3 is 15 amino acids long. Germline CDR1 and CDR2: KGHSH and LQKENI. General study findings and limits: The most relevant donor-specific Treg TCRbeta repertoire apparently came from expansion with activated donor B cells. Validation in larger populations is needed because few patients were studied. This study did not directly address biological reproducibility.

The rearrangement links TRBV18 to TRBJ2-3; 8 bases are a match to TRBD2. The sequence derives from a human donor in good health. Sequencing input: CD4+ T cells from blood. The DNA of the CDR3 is TGTGCCAGCTCACCTATTAGCGGGGGCACAGATACGCAGTATTTT. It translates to CASSPISGGTDTQYF.